Shown below are 2 T cell receptor beta chains from a single sample sequenced in a study of blood T cells in healthy people across ages. The second PCR ran about 6 to 12 cycles with a sample-barcoded 5' primer and J-beta primers. TCRdb called the 5' RACE reads again in MiXCR, with one record for every CDR3 protein. The sample has 600,000 to 850,000 distinct CDR3 sequences; 25% are singletons. The data were also submitted as part of a second study, on T cells of mothers and their children.

Sequencing was done on a sample of blood. The receptors were gathered from a boy between 10 and 17 years old in good health.

V usage is TRBV7-2 and J usage is TRBJ2-1; possible D gene TRBD1, 6 bases. CDR1 is SGHTA, CDR2 FQGNSA, per germline. Trimming shortened V by 1 base and J by 4 bases, and 17 bases separated the two germline ends. CDR3 length equals 17 residues. CDR3 DNA sequence: TGTGCCAGCAGCTTAGGTGGCCCAGGGGTTATTTACAATGAGCAGTTCTTC. Residues: CASSLGGPGVIYNEQFF.

This clonotype came up a few times. The chain uses TRBV7-2 and TRBJ2-3; the D is unclear. Trimming pared 1 base from V and 6 bases from J, leaving 11 bases between. The CDR3 has 14 residues. Per germline, CDR1 SGHTA and CDR2 FQGNSA. CDR3 in amino acids: CASSLVLDPDTQYF. The CDR3 DNA sequence: TGTGCCAGCAGCTTAGTTTTGGATCCGGATACGCAGTATTTT. Looking up the rest from reference TRBV7-2 and TRBJ2-3 gives the full variable domain: GAGVSQSPSNKVTEKGKDVELRCDPISGHTALYWYRQSLGQGLEFLIYFQGNSAPDKSGLPSDRFSAERTGGSVSTLTIQRTQQEDSAVYLCASSLVLDPDTQYFGPGTRLTVL.